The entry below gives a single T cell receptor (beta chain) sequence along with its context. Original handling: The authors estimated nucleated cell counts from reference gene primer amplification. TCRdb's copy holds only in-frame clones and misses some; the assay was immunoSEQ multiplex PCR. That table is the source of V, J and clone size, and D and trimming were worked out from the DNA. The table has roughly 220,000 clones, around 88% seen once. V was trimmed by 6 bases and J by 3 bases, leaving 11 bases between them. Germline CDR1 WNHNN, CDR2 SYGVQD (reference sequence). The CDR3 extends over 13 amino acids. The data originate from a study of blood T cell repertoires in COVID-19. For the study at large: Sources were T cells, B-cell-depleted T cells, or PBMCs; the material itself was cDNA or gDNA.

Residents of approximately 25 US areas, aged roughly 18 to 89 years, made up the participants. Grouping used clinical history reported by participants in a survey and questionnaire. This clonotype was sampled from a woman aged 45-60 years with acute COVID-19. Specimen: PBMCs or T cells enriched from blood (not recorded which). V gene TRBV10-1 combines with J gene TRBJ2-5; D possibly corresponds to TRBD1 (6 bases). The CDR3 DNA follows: TGCGCCAGCAGAACCAACAGGGAAGAGACCCAGTACTTC. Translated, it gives CASRTNREETQYF.